This note documents a single T cell receptor (beta chain) sequence. Its target antigen remains unknown. No base quality information exists; no much larger clone differs at one position. The CDR3 runs 12 residues from the cysteine to the phenylalanine. Of the read, only the CDR3 DNA is kept; its 36 bases are in frame from base 1. Sequences MNHEY (CDR1) and SVGAGI (CDR2) are obtained from the germline V gene. V loses 7 bases of germline sequence and J loses 1 base, and the interval between the two ends is 7 bases. This entry is derived from a study of PD-1 blockade in classical Hodgkin lymphoma (TCRdb year 2020). For context, the study as a whole: Nivolumab dosing was 3 mg/kg intravenously every 2 weeks, continuing until either disease progression or unacceptable toxicity. To define a peripheral blood immune signature of response to PD-1 blockade in classical Hodgkin lymphoma, the study combined TCR beta sequencing with CyTOF.

The research as a whole found: Lower diversity was seen in patients whose nivolumab began less than 1 year after ASCT, and these patients were left out of later analyses so that immune reconstitution would not confound the results. Trial patients achieving complete response had baseline diversity similar to newly diagnosed patients, whereas partial responders and progressors had significantly lower diversity. The study was limited to a single clinical trial cohort, and causes of repertoire differences, possibly disease activity or prior therapy, remained undefined. Baseline TCR diversity was reported as lower in newly diagnosed patients than in healthy donors, and lower still in relapsed/refractory patients. CD4+ but not CD8+ TCR diversity rose significantly by C4D1 (p=0.0027 vs p=0.16), most apparent in complete responders (p=0.02).

Genomic DNA was isolated using the Qiagen DNeasy kit from unsorted PBMCs as well as from negatively selected CD4+ and CD8+ fractions. Using primers that anneal to V and J segments, immunoSEQ multiplex PCR amplified the TCR beta CDR3 regions. A synthetic immune receptor repertoire was used to minimize amplification bias, and any residual bias was removed computationally once sequencing was done. The original methods were these. Repertoire diversity was quantified as the Shannon entropy index using custom Python scripts. Unsorted, CD4+ and CD8+ repertoires were analyzed separately, except in combined analyses where CD4+ and CD8+ sequences were merged in silico. A clone was considered expanded if an increase in frequency of at least 2-fold after treatment relative to C1D1 was found, and a pseudocount of 0.5 was applied to clones undetected at baseline. Singleton clones were defined as clones with 0 or 1 copy at C1D1, and non-singleton clones were defined as clones with 2 or more copies. Clones expanded in unsorted samples were annotated as CD4+, CD8+ or unknown by matching protein sequences in sorted samples from the same patient. Diversity changes from C1D1 to C4D1 were tested in paired samples using Wilcoxon tests. TCRdb provides this immuneACCESS table in a form limited to in-frame rearrangements. Some clones are lacking; in checked studies, under half of them reflect an unresolved V gene, and why the rest are absent is not known. For V, J and clone size, that table is used; D and trimming come from the DNA. The sample table contains 25,000 to 35,000 clones; only one count was recorded for approximately 70% of them. In total, the top ten clones hold 3.5% to 4% of the sample.

The meaning of the sample's time point label: cycle 4 day 1 (C4D1), after 5 to 7 weeks of nivolumab. Relapse after autologous stem cell transplantation had occurred in all trial patients, and cohorts A, B and C were distinguished by prior brentuximab vedotin exposure. The trial cohort comprised 60 or so patients with relapsed/refractory classical Hodgkin lymphoma whose best overall responses were complete response, partial response or progressive disease. Trial patients were treated with single-agent nivolumab in the multi-cohort phase II CheckMate 205 trial. Best overall response was determined by an independent review committee according to the 2007 International Working Group response criteria. Trial PBMCs were collected immediately before nivolumab initiation (C1D1) and during therapy at cycle 2 day 1 and cycle 4 day 1. After peripheral blood was drawn into 8 mL Vacutainer Cell Preparation Tubes, PBMCs were isolated by centrifugation and then cryopreserved.

The sequences come from peripheral blood mononuclear cells (PBMCs), collected before the fourth cycle of nivolumab. The origin of this receptor is a human donor with classical Hodgkin lymphoma. The V and J genes are TRBV6-5 and TRBJ1-1, with the D gene uncertain. The CDR3 in this case is CASIKENTEAFF. The sequence in DNA is TGTGCCAGCATTAAAGAGAACACTGAAGCTTTCTTT.